Below are 29 T cell receptor beta chains sequenced from a single sample in a study of blood T cell repertoires in COVID-19. TCRdb's table, derived via immunoSEQ multiplex PCR, lists solely in-frame clones and lacks some. This sample yields more than 300,000 clones, of which around 92% are seen a single time; 6.4% belongs to the top ten. Material: peripheral blood. These TCRs come from a man between 18 and 35 years old who had recovered from COVID-19.

The gene calls are TRBV6-1 and TRBJ1-5; unclear D gene. CDR3 length: 13 residues. V was cut by 1 base and J by 9 bases, with 10 bases left in between. Germline CDR1 and CDR2: MNHNS and SASEGT. The CDR3 is CASSEGYLTPQHF. In DNA, the CDR3 is TGTGCCAGCAGTGAAGGATACCTAACGCCCCAGCATTTT.

The chain employs TRBV4-3 and TRBJ2-7, with 8 nucleotides matching TRBD2. The J segment lost 6 bases and the V segment lost 4 bases, leaving 14 bases of the junction unmatched. Germline assignment: CDR1 LGHNA and CDR2 YSLEER. The CDR3 totals 16 residues. CDR3 sequence: CASSPTSGGTPLEQYF. DNA for the CDR3: TGCGCCAGCAGCCCAACCTCGGGGGGGACTCCCCTCGAGCAGTACTTC.

This clone was counted only a few times. The chain is built from TRBV3-1 (or the pseudogene TRBV3-2) and TRBJ2-7; 9 nucleotides agree with TRBD1. The CDR3 contains 16 residues. With 3 bases clipped from V and 5 bases from J, the junction kept 11 bases outside the gene matches. Germline CDR1 and CDR2: LGHDT and YNNKEL (reference sequence). The CDR3 DNA is TGTGCCAGCAGCCAGGTGTTGGGACAGGGTACCCACGAGCAGTACTTC. This encodes CASSQVLGQGTHEQYF.

CDR3 in amino acids: CASSLGPDRWFTDTQYF. The DNA for the CDR3 is TGTGCCAGCAGTTTGGGGCCGGACAGATGGTTCACAGATACGCAGTATTTT. The chain employs TRBV27 and TRBJ2-3; D perhaps matches TRBD1 (6 bases). Germline V gene sequence: CDR1 MNHEY, CDR2 SMNVEV (reference sequence). CDR3 size: 17 residues. Trimming cost V 3 bases and J 2 bases, with 18 bases left between them.

The rearrangement uses TRBV19 and TRBJ2-3; tentatively, D is TRBD1 (5 bases). Per the germline V gene, CDR1 is LNHDA and CDR2 is SQIVND (reference sequence). This CDR3 has 16 residues. The V end lost 0 bases, the J end lost 2 bases, and 12 bases lay between the germline ends. The CDR3 bases are TGTGCCAGTAGTATAGACGTGCTACAGGTCACAGATACGCAGTATTTT. Residues: CASSIDVLQVTDTQYF.

The chain has TRBV9 and TRBJ2-5, with TRBD1 identical over 8 bases. V lost 3 bases and J lost 4; bases outside the gene matches: 11. The CDR3 loop spans 16 amino acids. Germline values: CDR1 SGDLS, CDR2 YYNGEE. Written as DNA, the CDR3 is TGTGCCAGCAGCGCACACCCGGGGACAGGTCGAGAGACCCAGTACTTC. This translates into CASSAHPGTGRETQYF.

This clone was seen a single time. The chain employs TRBV5-1 and TRBJ1-1, with 7 bases identical to TRBD1. CDR1 is SGHRS, CDR2 YFSETQ, per germline. Trimming cost V 2 bases and J 4 bases; bases outside gene matches: 8. This CDR3 comprises 15 residues. CDR3: CASSFYDRDATEAFF. The CDR3 DNA reads as TGCGCCAGCAGCTTTTATGACAGGGATGCCACTGAAGCTTTCTTT.

This chain joins TRBV3-1 (or the pseudogene TRBV3-2) and TRBJ1-2; perhaps TRBD1 as D (5 bases). Trimming cost V 2 bases and J 4 bases, with 14 bases left between them. The germline V gene encodes CDR1 LGHDT and CDR2 YNNKEL (reference sequence). The CDR3 sequence is 15 residues long. The CDR3 DNA is TGTGCCAGCAGCCAACCCGGGACTCTTCTCTATGGCTACACCTTC. It encodes CASSQPGTLLYGYTF.

The V gene is TRBV4-2, the J gene TRBJ1-1; D unresolved. Per the germline V gene, CDR1 is LGHNA and CDR2 is YNFKEQ. CDR3 length equals 14 residues. V was clipped by 1 base and J by 3 bases, with 9 bases between them. In DNA form, the CDR3 reads TGTGCCAGCAGCCAAGGAAGAGCGGACACTGAAGCTTTCTTT. This sequence encodes CASSQGRADTEAFF.

The genes are TRBV6-5 and TRBJ1-4; D is perhaps TRBD1 (5 bases). V lost 6 bases and J lost 0, with 11 bases in between. The CDR3 is 15 amino acids. CDR1 is MNHEY and CDR2 is SVGAGI in the germline V gene. CDR3 coding DNA: TGTGCCAGCAGACCCGACAGTGCAACTAATGAAAAACTGTTTTTT. As protein: CASRPDSATNEKLFF.

The genes are TRBV19 and TRBJ1-2; TRBD1 agrees at 9 bases. The germline V gene has CDR1 LNHDA and CDR2 SQIVND (reference sequence). The length of the CDR3 is 14 residues. V shed 5 bases, J shed 7 bases, and the junction held 8 bases outside the gene matches. The CDR3 sequence is CASSPGQGQRGYTF. The CDR3 bases are TGTGCCAGTAGTCCTGGACAGGGGCAACGTGGCTACACCTTC.

The chain recombines TRBV11-3 with TRBJ2-3; 9 nucleotides match TRBD2. Germline CDR1 and CDR2: SGHNT and YENEEA. Trimming took 4 bases from V and 3 from J; bases not matched to a gene: 11. CDR3 size: 17 residues. The CDR3: CASSYTHSGRTTDTQYF. DNA for the CDR3: TGTGCCAGCAGCTACACACATAGCGGGAGAACGACAGATACGCAGTATTTT.

The V and J genes are TRBV7-2 and TRBJ2-7, with 8 bases aligning to TRBD2. The CDR3 is 13 amino acids. With V trimmed by 6 bases and J by 5 bases, 6 bases remained unmatched. Germline values: CDR1 SGHTA, CDR2 FQGNSA. This CDR3 is CASSFAGGDEQYF. The CDR3 DNA reads TGTGCCAGCAGTTTCGCCGGGGGGGACGAGCAGTACTTC. Supplemented by reference TRBV7-2 and TRBJ2-7, the full variable domain reads GAGVSQSPSNKVTEKGKDVELRCDPISGHTALYWYRQSLGQGLEFLIYFQGNSAPDKSGLPSDRFSAERTGGSVSTLTIQRTQQEDSAVYLCASSFAGGDEQYFGPGTRLTVT.

This clone showed up just a few times. This sequence joins TRBV15 and TRBJ2-7, with TRBD1 matching 9 bases. Trimming removed 4 bases from V and 3 bases from J; junction bases left unmatched: 10. Germline loops: CDR1 LNHNV, CDR2 YYDKDF (reference sequence). The CDR3 length is 16 residues. The CDR3 here is CATSIERAGQGYEQYF. The CDR3, as DNA: TGTGCCACCAGCATAGAGAGAGCGGGACAGGGCTACGAGCAGTACTTC. The full variable domain, its missing parts supplied by reference TRBV15 and TRBJ2-7, is DAMVIQNPRYQVTQFGKPVTLSCSQTLNHNVMYWYQQKSSQAPKLLFHYYDKDFNNEADTPDNFQSRRPNTSFCFLDIRSPGLGDTAMYLCATSIERAGQGYEQYFGPGTRLTVT.

V is TRBV19 and J is TRBJ2-5; D call uncertain. This CDR3 has 15 residues. Germline V CDR1 and CDR2: LNHDA, SQIVND (reference sequence). Trimming removed 7 bases at V and 4 bases at J, with 19 bases between. CDR3 amino acids: CASTPIGGQPETQYF. The CDR3, as DNA: TGTGCCAGTACCCCTATTGGTGGGCAGCCAGAGACCCAGTACTTC.

This sequence joins TRBV3-1 (or the pseudogene TRBV3-2) and TRBJ2-5, with 10 bases aligning to TRBD2. CDR1 is LGHDT and CDR2 is YNNKEL in the germline V gene (reference sequence). The CDR3 contains 16 residues. The V gene end was trimmed by 0 bases and the J gene end by 5 bases; junction bases not matched to a gene: 6. The CDR3 bases are TGTGCCAGCAGCCAAGATACGGCTAGCGGGGGCGAGACCCAGTACTTC. Protein sequence: CASSQDTASGGETQYF.

The V call is TRBV3-1 (or the pseudogene TRBV3-2), the J call TRBJ2-5; TRBD1 matches 8 bases. Germline V gene lookup returns CDR1 LGHDT and CDR2 YNNKEL (reference sequence). Germline trimming cut 6 bases from V and 5 bases from J; bases unmatched to any gene: 17. CDR3 length: 17 residues. In DNA form, the CDR3 reads TGTGCCAGCAGTTACACTCCGGGACAGGACGGATGGGAGACCCAGTACTTC. This codes for CASSYTPGQDGWETQYF.

The chain links TRBV30 to TRBJ1-1; D perhaps matches TRBD1 (6 bases). The CDR3 totals 13 residues. CDR1 and CDR2 (germline): GTSNPN, SVGIG (reference sequence). V lost 1 base to trimming and J lost 6 bases, with 12 bases between them. The CDR3 spells CAWSDYRDAEAFF. CDR3 DNA sequence: TGTGCCTGGAGTGATTACAGGGATGCTGAAGCTTTCTTT.

V gene TRBV18 combines with J gene TRBJ1-1, with a weak D call TRBD1 (5 bases). Germline CDR1 KGHSH, CDR2 LQKENI. This CDR3 contains 15 residues. Trimming cost V 2 bases and J 2 bases, with 12 bases left between them. The DNA of the CDR3 is TGTGCCAGCTCACCAAGAGGACACCTAAACACTGAAGCTTTCTTT. The encoded protein is CASSPRGHLNTEAFF. The variable domain in full, completed from reference TRBV18 and TRBJ1-1, reads NAGVMQNPRHLVRRRGQEARLRCSPMKGHSHVYWYRQLPEEGLKFMVYLQKENIIDESGMPKERFSAEFPKEGPSILRIQQVVRGDSAAYFCASSPRGHLNTEAFFGQGTRLTVV.

The chain links TRBV7-6 to TRBJ2-2; TRBD2 aligns across 9 bases. The CDR3 extends over 20 amino acids. Germline-derived CDR1 and CDR2 are SGHVS and FNYEAQ. Losses at the gene ends were 3 bases for V and 3 bases for J; bases not matched to a gene: 17. The chain's CDR3 is CASSFEGNLASGEDTGELFF. In DNA form, the CDR3 reads TGTGCCAGCAGCTTCGAGGGTAATCTCGCTAGCGGGGAGGACACCGGGGAGCTGTTTTTT. Combining the CDR3 with reference TRBV7-6 and TRBJ2-2 gives the whole variable domain GAGVSQSPRYKVTKRGQDVALRCDPISGHVSLYWYRQALGQGPEFLTYFNYEAQQDKSGLPNDRFSAERPEGSISTLTIQRTEQRDSAMYRCASSFEGNLASGEDTGELFFGEGSRLTVL.

The J gene is TRBJ1-4, the V gene TRBV29-1, with 9 bases that match TRBD1. The germline V gene encodes CDR1 SQVTM and CDR2 ANQGSEA. This CDR3 has 13 residues. The V and J ends lost 7 bases and 6 bases, in that order; junction bases with no gene match: 6. The CDR3 loop is CSAWTGADEKLFF. The CDR3 nucleotides are TGCAGCGCCTGGACAGGGGCGGATGAAAAACTGTTTTTT. Looking up the rest from reference TRBV29-1 and TRBJ1-4 gives the full variable domain: SAVISQKPSRDICQRGTSLTIQCQVDSQVTMMFWYRQQPGQSLTLIATANQGSEATYESGFVIDKFPISRPNLTFSTLTVSNMSPEDSSIYLCSAWTGADEKLFFGSGTQLSVL.

The genes are TRBV5-4 and TRBJ1-4, with 7 bases identical to TRBD1. The CDR3 has 14 residues. Germline values: CDR1 SGHNT, CDR2 YYREEE (reference sequence). V shed 5 bases and J 6 bases; nucleotides not matched to a gene: 7. DNA for the CDR3: TGTGCCAGCAGATCCGGGACAGAGGATGAAAAACTGTTTTTT. It specifies CASRSGTEDEKLFF.

This chain joins TRBV4-1 and TRBJ1-1, with a possible D match to TRBD1 (5 bases). The V end was cut by 2 bases, the J end by 3 bases, with 25 bases between. The CDR3 is 19 amino acids. Germline V gene lookup returns CDR1 MGHRA and CDR2 YSYEKL. CDR3 sequence (DNA): TGCGCCAGCAGCCAATCTGGGCCGATAACCTCTGCGGGGGACACTGAAGCTTTCTTT. The encoded protein is CASSQSGPITSAGDTEAFF.

The table lists this clone with a few counts. V is TRBV2 and J is TRBJ1-1, with 10 bases fitting TRBD1. Trimming cost V 11 bases and J 4 bases; bases outside gene matches: 10. This CDR3 region has 14 residues. Germline V gene sequence: CDR1 SNHLY, CDR2 FYNNEI. CDR3 sequence reads: CADRTGTGATEAFF. The CDR3 region has the DNA TGTGCCGACCGGACCGGGACAGGGGCCACTGAAGCTTTCTTT. The full variable domain, rest sourced from reference TRBV2 and TRBJ1-1, is EPEVTQTPSHQVTQMGQEVILRCVPISNHLYFYWYRQILGQKVEFLVSFYNNEISEKSEIFDDQFSVERPDGSNFTLKIRSTKLEDSAMYFCADRTGTGATEAFFGQGTRLTVV.

The chain joins TRBV5-4 to TRBJ2-7, with D possibly matching TRBD2 (6 bases). V dropped 0 bases and J dropped 2 bases, with 12 bases sitting between them. The CDR3 totals 15 residues. Looked up from germline, CDR1 is SGHNT and CDR2 is YYREEE (reference sequence). CDR3 sequence reads: CASSLGAGPTYEQYF. CDR3 in DNA: TGTGCCAGCAGCTTGGGTGCGGGGCCCACCTACGAGCAGTACTTC.

A few counts support this clone. The gene calls are TRBV30 and TRBJ2-7, with 10 bases fitting TRBD2. The germline gives CDR1 GTSNPN, CDR2 SVGIG (reference sequence). This CDR3 has 14 residues. Losses at the gene ends were 0 bases for V and 2 bases for J; bases not matched to a gene: 1. CDR3 nucleotide sequence: TGTGCCTGGAGTGTAGGACTAGCGGCCTACGAGCAGTACTTC. It translates to CAWSVGLAAYEQYF.

The chain carries TRBV4-1 and TRBJ2-1, with 9 bases aligning to TRBD2. The CDR3 length is 17 residues. The germline V gene has CDR1 MGHRA and CDR2 YSYEKL. After removal of 4 bases from V and 8 bases from J, the junction contained 15 bases not matched to a gene. The CDR3 region is CASSRIWASGMGDEQFF. CDR3 coding DNA: TGCGCCAGCAGCCGGATATGGGCTAGCGGGATGGGGGATGAGCAGTTCTTC.

The chain recombines TRBV7-2 with TRBJ1-1, with 8 bases fitting TRBD1. Trimming cost V 1 base and J 4 bases; bases outside gene matches: 14. Germline values: CDR1 SGHTA, CDR2 FQGNSA. CDR3 length: 18 amino acids. In DNA form, the CDR3 reads TGTGCCAGCAGCTTAGATGTAAAGACAGGGGATAGGGGCACTGAAGCTTTCTTT. Amino acids: CASSLDVKTGDRGTEAFF.

V is TRBV28 and J is TRBJ2-1; 11 bases map to TRBD2. CDR1 is MDHEN, CDR2 SYDVKM, per germline. This CDR3 contains 19 residues. Trimming at V came to 5 bases and at J to 4 bases, leaving 16 bases not matched to a gene. The CDR3 DNA follows: TGTGCCAGCAGTCCATTATCAAACCTTGGACTAGCGGGTTACAATGAGCAGTTCTTC. It yields the protein CASSPLSNLGLAGYNEQFF.